The clone carrying this T cell receptor beta chain was detected a few times. The sample comes from a study of response to subunit inactivated influenza vaccine. TCRdb itself ran the RT-PCR reads through MiXCR, one entry per CDR3 protein. In the table there are more than 600,000 distinct CDR3 sequences, roughly 20% of which are singletons. The input for sequencing was PBMCs from blood, taken approximately 5 days after vaccination. This sequence originates from a man between 50 and 59 years old who received an inactivated influenza vaccine.

The CDR3 region is CASSAPGQVNSYEQYF. The CDR3 region has the DNA TGTGCCAGCAGTGCACCGGGACAGGTTAACTCCTACGAGCAGTACTTC. The chain recombines TRBV28 with TRBJ2-7; 8 nucleotides match TRBD1. The J segment lost 0 bases and the V segment lost 5 bases, leaving 9 bases of the junction unmatched. Germline loops: CDR1 MDHEN, CDR2 SYDVKM. This CDR3 has 16 residues.